These 6 T cell receptor beta chains were all obtained from the same sample, sequenced in a study of early T cells in non-severe SARS-CoV-2 infection. TCRdb ran MiXCR on the 5' RACE reads and lists one entry per CDR3 protein. The repertoire holds 20,000 to 25,000 distinct CDR3 sequences, with more than 5% as singletons. The material was whole blood, obtained at baseline. The receptor source for this set is an adult who was a healthcare worker with PCR-confirmed SARS-CoV-2 infection or an uninfected control (not recorded which).

This clonotype was picked up many times. The CDR3 protein is CASSVRTGGRSYNSPLHF. The CDR3 DNA is TGTGCCAGCAGCGTGAGGACAGGGGGCAGATCCTATAATTCACCCCTCCACTTT. The chain is built from TRBV5-6 and TRBJ1-6; 11 nucleotides line up with TRBD1. The V gene end was trimmed by 4 bases and the J gene end by 1 base; junction bases not matched to a gene: 7. This CDR3 region has 18 residues. Germline loops: CDR1 SGHDT, CDR2 YYEEEE.

This clonotype was seen repeatedly, ten times or more. This chain connects TRBV20-1 to TRBJ1-5; the D is unclear. The CDR3 spans 16 residues. Trimming took 0 bases from V and 0 from J, leaving 12 bases between them. From germline, CDR1 is DFQATT and CDR2 SNEGSKA (reference sequence). The CDR3 protein is CSARDDKLYSNQPQHF. CDR3 nucleotide sequence: TGCAGTGCTAGAGACGACAAGCTTTATAGCAATCAGCCCCAGCATTTT.

A few counts support this clonotype. The chain employs TRBV7-3 and TRBJ2-7, with TRBD1 matching 7 bases. This CDR3 has 15 residues. V lost 0 bases to trimming and J lost 0 bases; unmatched junction nucleotides: 2. Germline loops: CDR1 SGHTA, CDR2 FQGTGA. CDR3 nucleotides: TGTGCCAGCAGCTTAACCGGGACAGACTCCTACGAGCAGTACTTC. This translates into CASSLTGTDSYEQYF.

This clonotype is medium-sized in the sample. The rearrangement joins TRBV5-1 to TRBJ2-7; TRBD1 is a possible D gene (5 bases). This CDR3 spans 17 amino acids. V was pared by 6 bases and J by 2 bases, with 24 bases between. Germline CDR1 reads SGHRS; CDR2 reads YFSETQ. CDR3 region: CASTHTHRTQSPYEQYF. The CDR3 nucleotides read TGCGCCAGCACACACACCCACAGGACCCAAAGCCCCTACGAGCAGTACTTC.

The rearrangement uses TRBV18 and TRBJ2-5; no clear D gene. Trimming stripped 5 bases from V and 3 bases from J, with 16 bases between. This CDR3 has 15 amino acids. Germline V gives CDR1 KGHSH, CDR2 LQKENI. The CDR3 region has the DNA TGTGCCAGCTCAGCTCTCCCAGCAACAAAAGAGACCCAGTACTTC. Its protein product is CASSALPATKETQYF.

This clonotype was counted many times. This chain links TRBV7-2 with TRBJ2-3; D is possibly TRBD2 (6 bases). Germline V gene sequence: CDR1 SGHTA, CDR2 FQGNSA. CDR3 length: 16 residues. V lost 4 bases and J 2 bases, leaving 16 bases between the germline ends. CDR3 sequence: CASSSSAGVNTDTQYF. CDR3 sequence (DNA): TGTGCCAGCAGCTCGTCAGCGGGTGTTAACACAGATACGCAGTATTTT.